The source of this TCR beta chain is a study of blood T cell repertoires in COVID-19. Turning to the study itself: T cells, B-cell-depleted T cells, or PBMCs supplied cDNA or gDNA.

Assay used: immunoSEQ multiplex PCR; TCRdb lists only in-frame clones, some missing. The sample carries about 200,000 clones, more than 75% recorded once. This clone was found a few times. J was trimmed by 5 bases and V by 5 bases; bases with no gene match: 5. The CDR3 runs to 16 residues. Germline V gives CDR1 SGHNT, CDR2 YENEEA. The gene calls are TRBV11-3 and TRBJ2-1; 14 bases line up with TRBD2. Sample: peripheral blood. This TCR came from a man in his forties or fifties with acute or convalescent COVID-19. The CDR3 DNA follows: TGTGCCAGCAGCCCTGGACTAGCGGGGGGCAACAATGAGCAGTTCTTC. This translates into CASSPGLAGGNNEQFF.